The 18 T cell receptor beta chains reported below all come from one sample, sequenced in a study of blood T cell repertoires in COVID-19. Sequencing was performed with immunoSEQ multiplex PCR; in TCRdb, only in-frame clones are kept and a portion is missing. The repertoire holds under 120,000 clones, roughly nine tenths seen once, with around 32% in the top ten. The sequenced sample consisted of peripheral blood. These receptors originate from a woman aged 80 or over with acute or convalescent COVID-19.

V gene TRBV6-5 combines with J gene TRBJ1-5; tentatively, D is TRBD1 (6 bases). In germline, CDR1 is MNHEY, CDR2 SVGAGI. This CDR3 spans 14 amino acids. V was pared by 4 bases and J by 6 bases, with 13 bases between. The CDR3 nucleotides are TGTGCCAGCAGTTTCGACAGGTGGAGTCAGCCCCAGCATTTT. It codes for CASSFDRWSQPQHF.

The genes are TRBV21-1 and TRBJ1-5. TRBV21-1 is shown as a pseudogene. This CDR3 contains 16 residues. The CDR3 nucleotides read TGTGCCAGCAGCAAAGGCGGCCGTCTGAGCAATCAGCCCCAGCATTTT. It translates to CASSKGGRLSNQPQHF.

This CDR3 reads CASSPNRGSNQPQHF. As DNA, the CDR3 is TGTGCCAGCTCACCCAACAGGGGAAGCAATCAGCCCCAGCATTTT. The chain links TRBV18 to TRBJ1-5, with 7 bases aligning to TRBD1. The CDR3 covers 15 residues. Trimming took 3 bases from V and 1 from J; bases not matched to a gene: 3. Germline CDR1 reads KGHSH; CDR2 reads LQKENI.

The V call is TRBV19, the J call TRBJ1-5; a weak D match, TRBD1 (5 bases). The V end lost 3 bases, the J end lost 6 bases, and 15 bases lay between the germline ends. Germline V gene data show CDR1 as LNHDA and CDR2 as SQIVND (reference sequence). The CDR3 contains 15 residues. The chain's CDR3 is CASSIDMGGLQPQHF. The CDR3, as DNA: TGTGCCAGTAGTATCGACATGGGGGGACTTCAGCCCCAGCATTTT. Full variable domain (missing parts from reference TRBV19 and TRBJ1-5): DGGITQSPKYLFRKEGQNVTLSCEQNLNHDAMYWYRQDPGQGLRLIYYSQIVNDFQKGDIAEGYSVSREKKESFPLTVTSAQKNPTAFYLCASSIDMGGLQPQHFGDGTRLSIL.

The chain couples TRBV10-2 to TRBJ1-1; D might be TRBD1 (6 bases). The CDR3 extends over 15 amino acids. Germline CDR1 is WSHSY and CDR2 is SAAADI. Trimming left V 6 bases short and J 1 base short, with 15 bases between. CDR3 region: CASRLGQQGNTEAFF. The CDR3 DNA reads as TGCGCCAGCAGGCTGGGGCAACAGGGGAACACTGAAGCTTTCTTT.

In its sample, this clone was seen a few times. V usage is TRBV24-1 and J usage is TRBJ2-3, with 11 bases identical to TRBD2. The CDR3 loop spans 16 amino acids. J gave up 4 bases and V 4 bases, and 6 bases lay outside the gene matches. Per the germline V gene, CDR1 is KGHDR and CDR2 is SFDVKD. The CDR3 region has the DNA TGTGCCACCAGTGACGGCCTAGCGGGGGGTCCAGATACGCAGTATTTT. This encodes CATSDGLAGGPDTQYF.

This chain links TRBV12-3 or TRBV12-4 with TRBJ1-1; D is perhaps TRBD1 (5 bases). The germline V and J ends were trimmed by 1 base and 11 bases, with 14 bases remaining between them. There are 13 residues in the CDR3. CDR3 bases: TGTGCCAGCAGTTTAGGGGGAGGGGTTTGGGCTTTCTTT. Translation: CASSLGGGVWAFF.

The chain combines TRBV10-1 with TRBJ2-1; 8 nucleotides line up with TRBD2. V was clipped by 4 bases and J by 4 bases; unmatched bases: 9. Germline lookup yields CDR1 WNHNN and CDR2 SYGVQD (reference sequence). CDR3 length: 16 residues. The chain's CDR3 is CASSGGSGGRYNEQFF. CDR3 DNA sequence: TGCGCCAGCAGTGGAGGGTCGGGGGGGCGGTACAATGAGCAGTTCTTC.

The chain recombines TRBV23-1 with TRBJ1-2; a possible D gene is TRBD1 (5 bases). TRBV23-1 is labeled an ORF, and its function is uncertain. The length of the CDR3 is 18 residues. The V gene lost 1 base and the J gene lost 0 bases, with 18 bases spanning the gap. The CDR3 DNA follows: TGCGCCAGCAGTCAATTCCCTTACCTCCCGACAGCTAACTATGGCTACACCTTC. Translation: CASSQFPYLPTANYGYTF.

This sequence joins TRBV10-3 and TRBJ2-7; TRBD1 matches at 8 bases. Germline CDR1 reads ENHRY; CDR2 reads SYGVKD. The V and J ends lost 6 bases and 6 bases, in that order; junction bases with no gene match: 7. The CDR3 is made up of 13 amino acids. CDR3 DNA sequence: TGTGCCATCAGCCCACAGGGGGTTAGCGAGCAGTACTTC. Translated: CAISPQGVSEQYF.

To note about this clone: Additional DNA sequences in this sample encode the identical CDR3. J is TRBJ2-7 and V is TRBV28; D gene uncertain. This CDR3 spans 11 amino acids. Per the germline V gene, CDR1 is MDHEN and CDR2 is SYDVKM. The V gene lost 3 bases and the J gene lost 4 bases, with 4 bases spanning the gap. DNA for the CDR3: TGTGCCAGCAGTTTCCGTTACGAGCAGTACTTC. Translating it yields CASSFRYEQYF.

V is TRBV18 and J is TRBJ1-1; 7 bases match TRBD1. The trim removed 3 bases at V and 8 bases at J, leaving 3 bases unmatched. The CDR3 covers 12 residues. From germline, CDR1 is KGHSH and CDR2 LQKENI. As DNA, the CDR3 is TGTGCCAGCTCACCCGGGACAGTCGAAGCTTTCTTT. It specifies CASSPGTVEAFF.

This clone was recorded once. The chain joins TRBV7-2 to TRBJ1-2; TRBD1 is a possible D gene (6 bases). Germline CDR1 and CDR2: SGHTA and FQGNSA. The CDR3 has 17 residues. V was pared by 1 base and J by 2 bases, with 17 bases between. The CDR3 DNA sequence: TGTGCCAGCAGCTTAGGGCCCCTACAGGGAACGAACTATGGCTACACCTTC. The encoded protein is CASSLGPLQGTNYGYTF.

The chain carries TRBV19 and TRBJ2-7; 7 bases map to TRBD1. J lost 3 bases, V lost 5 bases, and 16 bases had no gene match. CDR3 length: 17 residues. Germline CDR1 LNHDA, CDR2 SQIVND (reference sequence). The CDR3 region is CASSSLEPGQRFYEQYF. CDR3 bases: TGTGCCAGTAGTTCACTCGAACCGGGACAGAGATTCTACGAGCAGTACTTC.

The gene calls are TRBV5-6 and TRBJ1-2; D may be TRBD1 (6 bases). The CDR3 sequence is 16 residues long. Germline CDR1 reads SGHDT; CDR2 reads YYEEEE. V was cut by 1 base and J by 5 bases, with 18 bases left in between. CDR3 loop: CASSLRDIARLYGYTF. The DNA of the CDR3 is TGTGCCAGCAGCTTGAGGGACATAGCTCGCTTGTATGGCTACACCTTC. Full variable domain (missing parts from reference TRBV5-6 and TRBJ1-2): DAGVTQSPTHLIKTRGQQVTLRCSPKSGHDTVSWYQQALGQGPQFIFQYYEEEERQRGNFPDRFSGHQFPNYSSELNVNALLLGDSALYLCASSLRDIARLYGYTFGSGTRLTVV.

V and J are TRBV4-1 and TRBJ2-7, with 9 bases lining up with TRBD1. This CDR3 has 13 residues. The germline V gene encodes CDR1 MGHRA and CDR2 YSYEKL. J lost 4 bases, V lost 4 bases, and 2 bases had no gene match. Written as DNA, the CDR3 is TGCGCCAGCAGCCTCGGACAGGGGTACGAGCAGTACTTC. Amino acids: CASSLGQGYEQYF.

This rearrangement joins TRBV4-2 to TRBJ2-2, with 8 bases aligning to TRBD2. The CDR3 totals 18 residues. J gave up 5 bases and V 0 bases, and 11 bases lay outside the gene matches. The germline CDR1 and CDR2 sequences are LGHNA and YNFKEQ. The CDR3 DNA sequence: TGTGCCAGCAGCCAAGATCGGGTCGGGGGGGCCACGACCGGGGAGCTGTTTTTT. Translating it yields CASSQDRVGGATTGELFF.

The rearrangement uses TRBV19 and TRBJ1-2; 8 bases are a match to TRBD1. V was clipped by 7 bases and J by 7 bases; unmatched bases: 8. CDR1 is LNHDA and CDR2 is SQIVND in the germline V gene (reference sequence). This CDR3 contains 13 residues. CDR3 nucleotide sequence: TGTGCCAGTACCCCACAGGGGGTGGGTGGCTACACCTTC. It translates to CASTPQGVGGYTF.